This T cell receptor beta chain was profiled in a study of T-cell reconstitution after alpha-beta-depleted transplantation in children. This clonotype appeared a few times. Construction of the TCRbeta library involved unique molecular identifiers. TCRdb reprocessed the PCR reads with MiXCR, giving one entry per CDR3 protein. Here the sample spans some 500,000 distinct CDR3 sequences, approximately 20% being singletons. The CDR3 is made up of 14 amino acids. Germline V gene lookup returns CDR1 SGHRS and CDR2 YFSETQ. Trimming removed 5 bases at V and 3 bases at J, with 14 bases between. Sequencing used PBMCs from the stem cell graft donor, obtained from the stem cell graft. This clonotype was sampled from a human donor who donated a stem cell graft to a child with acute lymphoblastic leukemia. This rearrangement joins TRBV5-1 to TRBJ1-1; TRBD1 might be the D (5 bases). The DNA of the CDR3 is TGCGCCAGCAGGCCCTACAGGAGCGACACTGAAGCTTTCTTT. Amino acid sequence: CASRPYRSDTEAFF.